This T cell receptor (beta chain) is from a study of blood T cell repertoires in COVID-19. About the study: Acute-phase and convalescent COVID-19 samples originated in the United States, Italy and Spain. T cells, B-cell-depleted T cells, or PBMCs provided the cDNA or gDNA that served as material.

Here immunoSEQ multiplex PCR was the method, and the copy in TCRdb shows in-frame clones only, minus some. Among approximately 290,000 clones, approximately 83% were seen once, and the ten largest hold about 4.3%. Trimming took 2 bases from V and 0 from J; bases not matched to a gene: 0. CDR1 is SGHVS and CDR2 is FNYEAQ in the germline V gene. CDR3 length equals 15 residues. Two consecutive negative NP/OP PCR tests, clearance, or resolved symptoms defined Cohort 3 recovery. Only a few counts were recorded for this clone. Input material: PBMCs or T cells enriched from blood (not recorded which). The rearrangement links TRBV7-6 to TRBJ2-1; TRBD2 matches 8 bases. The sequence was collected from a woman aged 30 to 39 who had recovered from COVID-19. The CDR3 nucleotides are TGTGCCAGCAGCTTAAGCGGGAGCTCCTACAATGAGCAGTTCTTC. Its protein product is CASSLSGSSYNEQFF.